This TCR beta chain comes out of a study of blood T cell repertoires in COVID-19. This clone was counted a single time. TCRdb keeps only in-frame clones here, not all; method: immunoSEQ multiplex PCR. The sample holds nearly 200,000 clones; approximately 83% are singletons and the top ten take 7.5%. Sequenced: PBMCs or T cells enriched from blood (not recorded which). This receptor was obtained from a man in his forties who had recovered from COVID-19.

Here the CDR3 DNA reads TGTGCCAGCAGCGGGACAGGGGGCGCGTATGAAAAACTGTTTTTT. Translating it yields CASSGTGGAYEKLFF. The chain carries TRBV9 and TRBJ1-4, with 11 nucleotides matching TRBD1. Germline-derived CDR1 and CDR2 are SGDLS and YYNGEE. V was clipped by 3 bases and J by 6 bases; unmatched bases: 4. The CDR3 loop spans 15 amino acids.